These 9 T cell receptor beta chains were sequenced from one sample in a study of T cell repertoires in cytomegalovirus infection (dated by TCRdb to about 2019). The sequencing machine was an Illumina HiSeq 1500. TCRdb reworked the public reads: Q25 trimming with fastp, MiXCR clone assembly, productive beta chains retained. Each entry is one CDR3 protein sequence, shown with its most common DNA and genes. The sample profile shows a few hundred thousand distinct CDR3 sequences; more than 9% of them were found once. The ten largest clones represent around 4.1% of the sample. The material sequenced was PBMCs. The receptors were sampled from a human donor in good health (CMV status not recorded). Some clones in this sample may be carry-over from other donors' samples.

V and J are TRBV11-2 and TRBJ2-5; the match to TRBD2 covers 11 bases. J was trimmed by 9 bases and V by 1 base; bases with no gene match: 7. Per the germline V gene, CDR1 is SGHAT and CDR2 is FQNNGV. The CDR3 consists of 15 residues. CDR3 sequence (DNA): TGTGCCAGCAGCTTAGTCTCTAGCGGGGGGCTTTCCCAGTACTTC. This gives the protein CASSLVSSGGLSQYF.

A word on this clonotype: A single base separates this from a much larger clone, so it may be a read error. No conserved phenylalanine or tryptophan is present at the end of the CDR3, so a read error is the likely explanation. This chain connects TRBV7-2 to TRBJ2-3; tentatively, D is TRBD1 (6 bases). CDR1 SGHTA and CDR2 FQGNSA come from the germline V gene. The V and J ends lost 1 base and 4 bases respectively, with 9 bases between them. The length of the CDR3 is 14 residues. The CDR3 is CASSLGQGPDTQYL. CDR3 coding DNA: TGTGCCAGCAGCTTAGGGCAGGGGCCAGATACGCAGTATCTT.

Points on this clonotype: One end of the junction is discordant with germline, which a read error may explain. J is TRBJ2-1 and V is TRBV24-1; 8 bases align to TRBD2. Looked up from germline, CDR1 is KGHDR and CDR2 is SFDVKD. This CDR3 contains 16 residues. CDR3 in amino acids: CATGEYTSGRWSEQFF. Here the CDR3 DNA reads TGTGCCACCGGTGAATATACTAGCGGCAGATGGAGTGAGCAGTTCTTC.

This clonotype has just a few counts. The chain links TRBV6-1 to TRBJ2-1, with 7 bases lining up with TRBD1. The V segment lost 7 bases and the J segment 9 bases; nucleotides outside the gene matches: 9. This CDR3 has 13 residues. The germline gives CDR1 MNHNS, CDR2 SASEGT. CDR3 nucleotides: TGTGCCAGCAAGGGAACAGGGGAACCTGAGCAGTTCTTC. Its protein is CASKGTGEPEQFF.

The sample holds many counts of this clonotype. The chain joins TRBV7-2 to TRBJ2-3, with TRBD2 matching 10 bases. Trimming at V came to 5 bases and at J to 4 bases, leaving 12 bases not matched to a gene. The CDR3 spans 17 residues. Germline loops: CDR1 SGHTA, CDR2 FQGNSA. For the CDR3, the DNA is TGTGCCAGCAGCACCGCCGCCCTAGCGGGAGTGGCAGATACGCAGTATTTT. The encoded protein is CASSTAALAGVADTQYF.

V gene TRBV7-6 combines with J gene TRBJ2-1; D remains ambiguous. The CDR3 is made up of 12 amino acids. The germline V gene encodes CDR1 SGHVS and CDR2 FNYEAQ. Trimming removed 9 bases from V and 6 bases from J, with 12 bases in between. The CDR3 protein is CARRIVCNEQFF. CDR3 sequence (DNA): TGTGCCAGAAGAATAGTATGCAATGAGCAGTTCTTC. Variable domain in full (rest from reference TRBV7-6 and TRBJ2-1): GAGVSQSPRYKVTKRGQDVALRCDPISGHVSLYWYRQALGQGPEFLTYFNYEAQQDKSGLPNDRFSAERPEGSISTLTIQRTEQRDSAMYRCARRIVCNEQFFGPGTRLTVL.

There are many counts of this clonotype. The chain is built from TRBV10-3 and TRBJ1-2; TRBD1 agrees at 9 bases. With V trimmed by 6 bases and J by 8 bases, 7 bases remained unmatched. Per germline, CDR1 ENHRY and CDR2 SYGVKD. The CDR3 consists of 13 residues. CDR3 DNA sequence: TGTGCCATCAGGCCGGGACAGGGAAGCGGCTACACCTTC. Protein: CAIRPGQGSGYTF.

This clonotype was recorded many times. V is TRBV7-2 and J is TRBJ1-3, with no clear D. The CDR3 is made up of 12 amino acids. V dropped 4 bases and J dropped 6 bases, with 7 bases sitting between them. Germline V gene lookup returns CDR1 SGHTA and CDR2 FQGNSA. CDR3 amino acids: CASSSSVNTIYF. CDR3 sequence (DNA): TGTGCCAGCAGCTCCAGCGTAAACACCATATATTTT.

This clonotype has a handful of counts. The chain carries TRBV7-8 and TRBJ2-3; 7 bases line up with TRBD2. There are 16 residues in the CDR3. Unmatched junction bases numbered 6, after V lost 2 bases and J lost 1 base. Germline loops: CDR1 SGHVS, CDR2 FQNEAQ. CDR3 coding DNA: TGTGCCAGCAGCTTAAGCGGGGTCTGGGGCACAGATACGCAGTATTTT. This encodes CASSLSGVWGTDTQYF. The full variable domain, its missing parts supplied by reference TRBV7-8 and TRBJ2-3, is GAGVSQSPRYKVAKRGQDVALRCDPISGHVSLFWYQQALGQGPEFLTYFQNEAQLDKSGLPSDRFFAERPEGSVSTLKIQRTQQEDSAVYLCASSLSGVWGTDTQYFGPGTRLTVL.